The clone carrying this T cell receptor (beta chain) was detected a few times. With MiXCR, TCRdb called clones anew from the PCR reads. Among around 6,200 clones listed, about 34% were seen once. This sample stems from a study of metastatic and nonmetastatic thyroid tumors. All patients reached thyroid surgery having received no treatment beforehand. Germline CDR1 reads KGHDR; CDR2 reads SFDVKD. This CDR3 is built from 12 residues. V lost 8 bases and J lost 4, with 11 bases in between. The sequencing sample was made of adjacent normal tissue. The chain is built from TRBV24-1 and TRBJ2-7, with D unresolved. This clonotype originated in a female donor with papillary thyroid cancer or a benign thyroid nodule (not recorded which). Some clones in this sample may be carry-over from other donors' samples. In nucleotides, the CDR3 is TGTGCCACCAATCGCCCGAGGTACGAGCAGTACTTC. This translates into CATNRPRYEQYF.